This is a list of T cell receptor beta chains from one sample in a study of blood T cells in healthy people across ages. TCRdb fed the 5' RACE reads into MiXCR, producing one record per CDR3 protein. The table has roughly 500,000 distinct CDR3 sequences, 25% to 30% seen once. The sequenced sample consisted of blood. The source of these receptors is a woman between 70 and 85 years old in good health. Each CDR3 is given with its conserved first and last residue. Fields, in order: clone size, J gene, D gene, V gene, CDR3 protein, CDR3 DNA. The D gene is left open where the match is weak. Size is omitted from some rows. Given values are once, few, many or a class for expanded clones.

clone size: -; J gene: TRBJ1-4; D gene: -; V gene: TRBV7-9; CDR3 protein: CASSLESGEKLFF; CDR3 DNA: TGTGCCAGCAGCTTAGAAAGTGGTGAAAAACTGTTTTTT
clone size: -; J gene: TRBJ2-3; D gene: TRBD2; V gene: TRBV24-1; CDR3 protein: CATSDLQDGGADTQYF; CDR3 DNA: TGTGCCACCAGTGATTTGCAAGACGGGGGGGCCGATACGCAGTATTTT
clone size: few; J gene: TRBJ2-5; D gene: -; V gene: TRBV20-1; CDR3 protein: CSARYRAPQETQYF; CDR3 DNA: TGCAGTGCTAGATATAGGGCGCCCCAAGAGACCCAGTACTTC
clone size: -; J gene: TRBJ2-5; D gene: TRBD1; V gene: TRBV9; CDR3 protein: CASSTSGTGSETQYF; CDR3 DNA: TGTGCCAGCAGCACTTCCGGGACAGGGAGTGAGACCCAGTACTTC
clone size: few; J gene: TRBJ2-1; D gene: TRBD1; V gene: TRBV6-2/TRBV6-3; CDR3 protein: CASSTGTGVYNEQFF; CDR3 DNA: TGCGCCAGCAGCACCGGGACAGGGGTCTACAATGAGCAGTTCTTC
clone size: -; J gene: TRBJ2-2; D gene: -; V gene: TRBV5-1; CDR3 protein: CASSLAWGTGELFF; CDR3 DNA: TGCGCCAGCAGCTTGGCCTGGGGAACCGGGGAGCTGTTTTTT
clone size: few; J gene: TRBJ1-1; D gene: TRBD1; V gene: TRBV7-2; CDR3 protein: CAGSRTGSFMNTEAFF; CDR3 DNA: TGTGCCGGCAGCCGGACAGGGTCCTTCATGAACACTGAAGCTTTCTTT
clone size: few; J gene: TRBJ1-1; D gene: -; V gene: TRBV27; CDR3 protein: CASRRGLGDTEAFF; CDR3 DNA: TGTGCCAGCCGACGGGGGTTAGGGGACACTGAAGCTTTCTTT
clone size: -; J gene: TRBJ2-2; D gene: TRBD1; V gene: TRBV12-3/TRBV12-4; CDR3 protein: CASSFGTGAVSTGELFF; CDR3 DNA: TGTGCCAGCAGTTTTGGGACAGGGGCAGTGAGCACCGGGGAGCTGTTTTTT
clone size: few; J gene: TRBJ1-2; D gene: TRBD1; V gene: TRBV5-1; CDR3 protein: CASSPLGPDREVDYGYTF; CDR3 DNA: TGCGCCAGCAGCCCTCTGGGACCAGACAGGGAAGTAGACTATGGCTACACCTTC
clone size: -; J gene: TRBJ1-2; D gene: -; V gene: TRBV5-5; CDR3 protein: CASSLGMGGNYGYTF; CDR3 DNA: TGTGCCAGCAGCTTGGGAATGGGGGGGAACTATGGCTACACCTTC
clone size: -; J gene: TRBJ1-5; D gene: -; V gene: TRBV12-3/TRBV12-4; CDR3 protein: CASRGAHQHF; CDR3 DNA: TGTGCCAGCAGAGGGGCCCACCAGCATTTT
clone size: few; J gene: TRBJ2-1; D gene: -; V gene: TRBV18; CDR3 protein: CASSSQGSQSDEQFF; CDR3 DNA: TGTGCCAGCTCATCACAGGGTAGTCAATCCGATGAGCAGTTCTTC
clone size: -; J gene: TRBJ2-3; D gene: -; V gene: TRBV24-1; CDR3 protein: CATSGQGGPTDTQYF; CDR3 DNA: TGTGCCACCAGTGGTCAGGGAGGACCCACAGATACGCAGTATTTT
clone size: -; J gene: TRBJ1-1; D gene: -; V gene: TRBV5-6; CDR3 protein: CASSLRTGMEAFF; CDR3 DNA: TGTGCCAGCAGCTTGAGAACCGGGATGGAAGCTTTCTTT
clone size: -; J gene: TRBJ1-5; D gene: -; V gene: TRBV20-1; CDR3 protein: CSARDQGSRLYSNQPQHF; CDR3 DNA: TGCAGTGCTAGAGATCAAGGGTCCCGGCTTTATAGCAATCAGCCCCAGCATTTT
clone size: few; J gene: TRBJ2-5; D gene: -; V gene: TRBV9; CDR3 protein: CASSIEAQLGTQYF; CDR3 DNA: TGTGCCAGCAGCATAGAGGCGCAGTTAGGGACCCAGTACTTC
clone size: few; J gene: TRBJ1-2; D gene: -; V gene: TRBV21-1; CDR3 protein: CASSNRSGTGGVHYGYTF; CDR3 DNA: TGTGCCAGCAGCAACCGATCCGGGACAGGGGGAGTTCACTATGGCTACACCTTC
clone size: -; J gene: TRBJ2-1; D gene: TRBD2; V gene: TRBV3-1; CDR3 protein: CASSQRLAVSLGEQFF; CDR3 DNA: TGTGCCAGCAGCCAACGACTAGCGGTTTCCTTGGGTGAGCAGTTCTTC
clone size: -; J gene: TRBJ1-1; D gene: TRBD1; V gene: TRBV5-1; CDR3 protein: CASSLTTGSTEAFF; CDR3 DNA: TGCGCCAGCAGCTTGACGACAGGGAGCACTGAAGCTTTCTTT
clone size: -; J gene: TRBJ1-1; D gene: TRBD1; V gene: TRBV7-2; CDR3 protein: CASSLRQGSNTEAFF; CDR3 DNA: TGTGCCAGCAGCTTAAGACAGGGGTCGAACACTGAAGCTTTCTTT
clone size: few; J gene: TRBJ1-6; D gene: -; V gene: TRBV6-1; CDR3 protein: CASRTDGSRDNSPLHF; CDR3 DNA: TGTGCCAGCAGAACAGACGGGTCTAGGGATAATTCACCCCTCCACTTT
clone size: -; J gene: TRBJ2-3; D gene: -; V gene: TRBV20-1; CDR3 protein: CSAFRLTSTDAQYF; CDR3 DNA: TGCAGTGCTTTCAGACTAACTAGCACAGATGCGCAGTATTTT